The source of this T cell receptor (beta chain) is a study of T cells in localized non-small cell lung cancer. On this clone itself: What it binds is not known.

Clones were read by immunoSEQ multiplex PCR, and TCRdb kept only the in-frame ones, dropping some. This table holds tens of thousands of clones, 80% to 85% found once. Study-level results: Those with higher blood T cell density had longer overall survival. Median detection of top 100 tumor clones in adjacent lung was 57 clones. The study found T cell clonality highest in uninvolved adjacent lung, above tumor. Heterogeneity cannot be ruled out, as sequencing used one tumor region only.

This sample comprised peripheral blood, obtained before any cancer treatment. The TCR was taken from a woman aged 35 to 75 with stage I lung adenocarcinoma.

The DNA of the CDR3 is TGTGCCACCAGCAGTAGGGGCCGCATACTCACAGATACGCAGTATTTT. This gives the protein CATSSRGRILTDTQYF. The chain is built from TRBV15 and TRBJ2-3; a possible D gene is TRBD1 (5 bases). V lost 3 bases, J lost 2 bases, and 15 bases lay in between. Germline V gives CDR1 LNHNV, CDR2 YYDKDF (reference sequence). This CDR3 is 16 amino acids long.